The 30 T cell receptor beta chains reported below all come from one sample, sequenced in a study of cytomegalovirus exposure and HLA in healthy donors. Vbeta (60) and Jbeta (13) primers were used in the PCR. Produced via immunoSEQ multiplex PCR; TCRdb's table is partial and in-frame only. Among roughly 150,000 clones listed, 80% to 90% were seen once. Sequences were obtained from PBMCs. The receptors derive from a male donor in good health and CMV-seronegative.

There are a few counts of this clone. The rearrangement links TRBV2 to TRBJ1-5; tentative D call: TRBD1 (6 bases). The CDR3 runs 15 residues. Germline V gives CDR1 SNHLY, CDR2 FYNNEI. V lost 6 bases and J 0 bases, leaving 12 bases between the germline ends. This CDR3 is CASRKGGASNQPQHF. The CDR3, as DNA: TGTGCCAGCAGAAAGGGGGGGGCTAGCAATCAGCCCCAGCATTTT.

This clone was found a few times. The chain carries TRBV4-3 and TRBJ2-7, with D maybe TRBD1 (6 bases). The CDR3 spans 17 residues. Germline CDR1 is LGHNA and CDR2 is YSLEER. Trimming took off 0 bases at V and 0 bases at J, with 15 bases between the two ends. DNA for the CDR3: TGCGCCAGCAGCCAAGAGCGTCAGGGGACAAGCTCCTACGAGCAGTACTTC. Translating gives CASSQERQGTSSYEQYF.

This clone came up once. The V gene is TRBV6-1, the J gene TRBJ2-3; 7 bases are shared with TRBD2. The CDR3 runs 16 residues. Germline trimming cut 1 base from V and 5 bases from J; bases unmatched to any gene: 9. Germline lookup yields CDR1 MNHNS and CDR2 SASEGT. The CDR3 nucleotides read TGTGCCAGCAGTGAAGTGGGGGGGGGAGCGGGAGATACGCAGTATTTT. Residues: CASSEVGGGAGDTQYF.

The V call is TRBV19, the J call TRBJ2-3, with 9 bases identical to TRBD1. The CDR3 totals 17 residues. The germline V gene encodes CDR1 LNHDA and CDR2 SQIVND (reference sequence). V shed 3 bases and J 2 bases; nucleotides not matched to a gene: 9. CDR3 loop: CASSIAGQGLLTDTQYF. Written as DNA, the CDR3 is TGTGCCAGTAGTATTGCGGGACAGGGTCTCCTCACAGATACGCAGTATTTT.

This chain links TRBV7-9 with TRBJ1-1; no definite D call. CDR3 length: 10 amino acids. V lost 6 bases, J lost 5 bases, and 4 bases lay in between. The germline V gene encodes CDR1 SEHNR and CDR2 FQNEAQ (reference sequence). The CDR3 loop is CASSSTEAFF. The CDR3 DNA follows: TGTGCCAGCAGTTCGACTGAAGCTTTCTTT.

CDR3 sequence: CASSIEVQRNRPYEQYF. In DNA form, the CDR3 reads TGTGCCAGTAGTATAGAAGTTCAACGGAACAGACCCTACGAGCAGTACTTC. This chain uses TRBV19 with TRBJ2-7; D is undetermined. With 0 bases removed from V and 2 bases from J, the gap between germline ends came to 17 bases. The CDR3 contains 17 residues. Germline assignment: CDR1 LNHDA and CDR2 SQIVND (reference sequence).

This clone was seen once. The chain recombines TRBV10-1 with TRBJ1-1; no clear D. The germline V gene has CDR1 WNHNN and CDR2 SYGVQD (reference sequence). V lost 0 bases and J lost 2, with 19 bases in between. The CDR3 runs to 18 residues. CDR3 residues: CASSESREISQKNTEAFF. CDR3 in DNA: TGCGCCAGCAGTGAGTCGAGGGAGATCAGCCAGAAAAACACTGAAGCTTTCTTT.

CDR3 sequence reads: CASSIPGKETQYF. As DNA, the CDR3 is TGTGCCAGTAGTATCCCGGGAAAAGAGACCCAGTACTTC. The gene calls are TRBV19 and TRBJ2-5; weak D call: TRBD2 (5 bases). This CDR3 spans 13 amino acids. The ends were cut back, 3 bases at V and 3 bases at J, with 8 bases in the middle. The germline V gene encodes CDR1 LNHDA and CDR2 SQIVND (reference sequence).

This clone was recorded a few times. The chain uses TRBV4-2 and TRBJ2-7; 7 bases fit TRBD2. The CDR3 runs 18 residues. From germline, CDR1 is LGHNA and CDR2 YNFKEQ. The V segment lost 0 bases and the J segment 0 bases; nucleotides outside the gene matches: 11. The DNA of the CDR3 is TGTGCCAGCAGCCAAGATCCAGGCCGGCGGGGGACCTCCTACGAGCAGTACTTC. This codes for CASSQDPGRRGTSYEQYF.

This rearrangement joins TRBV6-1 to TRBJ1-3, with TRBD1 matching over 8 bases. Germline CDR1 and CDR2: MNHNS and SASEGT. Unmatched junction bases numbered 14, after V lost 8 bases and J lost 8 bases. This CDR3 contains 15 residues. CDR3 in DNA: TGTGCCAGCTCTACTGAAGACAGGGGCCTGGACACCATATATTTT. It is translated as CASSTEDRGLDTIYF.

The gene calls are TRBV25-1 and TRBJ2-7; 10 positions agree with TRBD2. V dropped 1 base and J dropped 7; count of bases not matched to a gene: 13. The CDR3 extends over 17 amino acids. The germline gives CDR1 MGHDK, CDR2 SYGVNS. As DNA, the CDR3 is TGTGCCAGCAGTGAATCGGCTAGCGGGAGAGGGGCCCGAGAGCAGTACTTC. Its protein is CASSESASGRGAREQYF.

This chain joins TRBV11-1 and TRBJ2-7; TRBD2 aligns across 10 bases. Trimming took 5 bases from V and 3 from J; bases not matched to a gene: 10. The germline gives CDR1 SGHAT, CDR2 FQDESV (reference sequence). This CDR3 spans 16 amino acids. The CDR3 region is CASSPRGSGGIYEQYF. CDR3 nucleotides: TGTGCCAGCAGCCCGCGGGGTAGCGGGGGGATCTACGAGCAGTACTTC.

V and J are TRBV11-2 and TRBJ2-3, with TRBD1 identical over 7 bases. Germline V gives CDR1 SGHAT, CDR2 FQNNGV. The CDR3 spans 14 residues. J gave up 2 bases and V 7 bases, and 6 bases lay outside the gene matches. CDR3 loop: CASTKDRNTDTQYF. The CDR3 DNA sequence: TGTGCCAGCACTAAGGACAGGAACACAGATACGCAGTATTTT.

This clone was seen a handful of times. The V and J genes are TRBV9 and TRBJ2-1; 9 positions agree with TRBD1. This CDR3 is built from 14 residues. The V gene end was trimmed by 2 bases and the J gene end by 5 bases; junction bases not matched to a gene: 2. Germline V gives CDR1 SGDLS, CDR2 YYNGEE. The CDR3 reads CASSVTGGNNEQFF. As DNA, the CDR3 is TGTGCCAGCAGCGTGACAGGGGGTAACAATGAGCAGTTCTTC.

The gene calls are TRBV10-3 and TRBJ1-2; no firm D call. Looked up from germline, CDR1 is ENHRY and CDR2 is SYGVKD. This CDR3 comprises 11 residues. V was clipped by 6 bases and J by 2 bases, with 4 bases between them. CDR3 region: CAIRTNYGYTF. CDR3 DNA sequence: TGTGCCATCAGGACAAACTATGGCTACACCTTC.

In DNA, the CDR3 is TGTGCCAGCAGTTTACGTACCGGGGAGCTGTTTTTT. It translates to CASSLRTGELFF. V gene TRBV28 combines with J gene TRBJ2-2; D is uncertain. CDR1 is MDHEN and CDR2 is SYDVKM in the germline V gene. There are 12 residues in the CDR3. Between the trimmed V and J ends, which lost 2 bases and 5 bases, there was a span of 3 bases.

The gene calls are TRBV29-1 and TRBJ2-1; 9 positions agree with TRBD1. Germline assignment: CDR1 SQVTM and CDR2 ANQGSEA. The CDR3 runs to 13 residues. After removal of 6 bases from V and 7 bases from J, the junction contained 7 bases not matched to a gene. CDR3: CSVTGGGTNEQFF. CDR3 DNA: TGCAGCGTGACAGGGGGGGGGACAAATGAGCAGTTCTTC.

The chain couples TRBV9 to TRBJ2-7, with TRBD1 matching over 10 bases. The V and J ends lost 7 bases and 4 bases, in that order; junction bases with no gene match: 8. Germline V gives CDR1 SGDLS, CDR2 YYNGEE. The CDR3 runs to 14 residues. The CDR3 spells CASSPGTGEYEQYF. Written as DNA, the CDR3 is TGTGCCAGCTCCCCCGGGACAGGGGAATACGAGCAGTACTTC. Combining the CDR3 with reference TRBV9 and TRBJ2-7 gives the whole variable domain DSGVTQTPKHLITATGQRVTLRCSPRSGDLSVYWYQQSLDQGLQFLIQYYNGEERAKGNILERFSAQQFPDLHSELNLSSLELGDSALYFCASSPGTGEYEQYFGPGTRLTVT.

The rearrangement joins TRBV6-1 to TRBJ1-2; 12 nucleotides line up with TRBD1. Trimming removed 6 bases from V and 4 bases from J; junction bases left unmatched: 3. Germline V gene data show CDR1 as MNHNS and CDR2 as SASEGT. The CDR3 is 14 residues long. The DNA for the CDR3 is TGTGCCAGCAGGGGACAGGGGGCAAGCTATGGCTACACCTTC. This sequence encodes CASRGQGASYGYTF.

This rearrangement joins TRBV12-2 to TRBJ2-6; the table names TRBD2, a call not compared with the DNA. TRBV12-2 is shown as a pseudogene. This CDR3 has 18 residues. The CDR3 spells CASRLQRGQSSGANVLTF. As DNA, the CDR3 is TGTGCAAGTCGCTTACAGAGAGGCCAGAGCTCTGGGGCCAACGTCCTGACTTTC.

The chain links TRBV7-9 to TRBJ2-7; possible D gene TRBD1, 6 bases. The CDR3 is made up of 14 amino acids. Germline loops: CDR1 SEHNR, CDR2 FQNEAQ (reference sequence). Trimming took off 1 base at V and 5 bases at J, with 12 bases between the two ends. CDR3: CASSLGRTVDEQYF. In DNA form, the CDR3 reads TGTGCCAGCAGCTTAGGAAGGACAGTGGACGAGCAGTACTTC.

By share, this clone counts as large. This sequence joins TRBV9 and TRBJ2-7; TRBD2 matches at 9 bases. The V gene end was trimmed by 0 bases and the J gene end by 3 bases; junction bases not matched to a gene: 7. Germline CDR1 is SGDLS and CDR2 is YYNGEE. The CDR3 is made up of 16 amino acids. CDR3 sequence: CASSVGSSGEGYEQYF. In nucleotides, the CDR3 is TGTGCCAGCAGCGTAGGTTCTAGCGGGGAAGGCTACGAGCAGTACTTC.

This clone appeared many times. This chain links TRBV19 with TRBJ2-5, with 7 bases that match TRBD2. Trimming removed 4 bases from V and 5 bases from J; junction bases left unmatched: 7. The CDR3 consists of 14 residues. Germline CDR1 reads LNHDA; CDR2 reads SQIVND (reference sequence). The CDR3 DNA sequence: TGTGCCAGTAGTACTCTAGCGGAACGGGAGACCCAGTACTTC. It yields the protein CASSTLAERETQYF.

This clone showed up just a few times. This rearrangement joins TRBV7-3 to TRBJ2-1, with TRBD1 as a possible D gene (6 bases). The CDR3 contains 13 residues. V lost 6 bases to trimming and J lost 7 bases, with 13 bases between them. The germline CDR1 and CDR2 sequences are SGHTA and FQGTGA. This CDR3 is CASSPQGRNEQFF. In nucleotides, the CDR3 is TGTGCCAGCAGTCCACAGGGTCGAAATGAGCAGTTCTTC.

This clone came up a few times. The J gene is TRBJ1-2, the V gene TRBV5-1, with D perhaps matching TRBD1 (6 bases). The CDR3 extends over 15 amino acids. Germline V gene sequence: CDR1 SGHRS, CDR2 YFSETQ. The V and J ends lost 3 bases and 6 bases respectively, with 18 bases between them. The CDR3 protein is CASSSVGGGRDGYTF. Written as DNA, the CDR3 is TGCGCCAGCAGCTCAGTTGGGGGGGGCCGGGATGGCTACACCTTC.

The chain uses TRBV30 and TRBJ2-7, with 9 bases fitting TRBD1. V shed 5 bases, J shed 6 bases, and the junction held 11 bases outside the gene matches. The CDR3 sequence is 14 residues long. Germline V lookup: CDR1 GTSNPN, CDR2 SVGIG (reference sequence). The CDR3 DNA reads TGTGCCTGGGAGTCAGGACAGGGGCACCGCGAGCAGTACTTC. It encodes CAWESGQGHREQYF.

DNA for the CDR3: TGTGCCAGCAGCTTAGGCTTGAGGGACTACGAGCAGTACTTC. This sequence encodes CASSLGLRDYEQYF. V and J are TRBV7-2 and TRBJ2-7; perhaps TRBD2 as D (5 bases). CDR3 length: 14 amino acids. Germline V gene sequence: CDR1 SGHTA, CDR2 FQGNSA. Trimming took 1 base from V and 3 from J, leaving 10 bases between them.

This chain joins TRBV6-4 and TRBJ2-2, with D tentatively TRBD2 (6 bases). There are 18 residues in the CDR3. Germline V gene lookup returns CDR1 MRHNA and CDR2 SNTAGT. Trimming cost V 10 bases and J 3 bases, with 27 bases left between them. This CDR3 is CATNSPNPTGEDTGELFF. In DNA form, the CDR3 reads TGTGCCACCAATTCCCCGAACCCGACGGGGGAAGACACCGGGGAGCTGTTTTTT.

The CDR3 region is CAIRQGGDQPQHF. In nucleotides, the CDR3 is TGTGCCATCAGACAGGGTGGCGATCAGCCCCAGCATTTT. The rearrangement joins TRBV10-3 to TRBJ1-5; D possibly corresponds to TRBD1 (6 bases). The CDR3 has 13 residues. V shed 6 bases and J shed 5 bases, with 11 bases lying between them. Germline values: CDR1 ENHRY, CDR2 SYGVKD.

This chain joins TRBV6-1 and TRBJ1-1; D is perhaps TRBD1 (6 bases). The germline V gene has CDR1 MNHNS and CDR2 SASEGT. Trimming took 5 bases from V and 1 from J, leaving 20 bases between them. The CDR3 spans 17 residues. The CDR3 DNA reads TGTGCCAGCAGTCAAGGGGGGCGGGGGGCAGGGAACACTGAAGCTTTCTTT. Its translation: CASSQGGRGAGNTEAFF.